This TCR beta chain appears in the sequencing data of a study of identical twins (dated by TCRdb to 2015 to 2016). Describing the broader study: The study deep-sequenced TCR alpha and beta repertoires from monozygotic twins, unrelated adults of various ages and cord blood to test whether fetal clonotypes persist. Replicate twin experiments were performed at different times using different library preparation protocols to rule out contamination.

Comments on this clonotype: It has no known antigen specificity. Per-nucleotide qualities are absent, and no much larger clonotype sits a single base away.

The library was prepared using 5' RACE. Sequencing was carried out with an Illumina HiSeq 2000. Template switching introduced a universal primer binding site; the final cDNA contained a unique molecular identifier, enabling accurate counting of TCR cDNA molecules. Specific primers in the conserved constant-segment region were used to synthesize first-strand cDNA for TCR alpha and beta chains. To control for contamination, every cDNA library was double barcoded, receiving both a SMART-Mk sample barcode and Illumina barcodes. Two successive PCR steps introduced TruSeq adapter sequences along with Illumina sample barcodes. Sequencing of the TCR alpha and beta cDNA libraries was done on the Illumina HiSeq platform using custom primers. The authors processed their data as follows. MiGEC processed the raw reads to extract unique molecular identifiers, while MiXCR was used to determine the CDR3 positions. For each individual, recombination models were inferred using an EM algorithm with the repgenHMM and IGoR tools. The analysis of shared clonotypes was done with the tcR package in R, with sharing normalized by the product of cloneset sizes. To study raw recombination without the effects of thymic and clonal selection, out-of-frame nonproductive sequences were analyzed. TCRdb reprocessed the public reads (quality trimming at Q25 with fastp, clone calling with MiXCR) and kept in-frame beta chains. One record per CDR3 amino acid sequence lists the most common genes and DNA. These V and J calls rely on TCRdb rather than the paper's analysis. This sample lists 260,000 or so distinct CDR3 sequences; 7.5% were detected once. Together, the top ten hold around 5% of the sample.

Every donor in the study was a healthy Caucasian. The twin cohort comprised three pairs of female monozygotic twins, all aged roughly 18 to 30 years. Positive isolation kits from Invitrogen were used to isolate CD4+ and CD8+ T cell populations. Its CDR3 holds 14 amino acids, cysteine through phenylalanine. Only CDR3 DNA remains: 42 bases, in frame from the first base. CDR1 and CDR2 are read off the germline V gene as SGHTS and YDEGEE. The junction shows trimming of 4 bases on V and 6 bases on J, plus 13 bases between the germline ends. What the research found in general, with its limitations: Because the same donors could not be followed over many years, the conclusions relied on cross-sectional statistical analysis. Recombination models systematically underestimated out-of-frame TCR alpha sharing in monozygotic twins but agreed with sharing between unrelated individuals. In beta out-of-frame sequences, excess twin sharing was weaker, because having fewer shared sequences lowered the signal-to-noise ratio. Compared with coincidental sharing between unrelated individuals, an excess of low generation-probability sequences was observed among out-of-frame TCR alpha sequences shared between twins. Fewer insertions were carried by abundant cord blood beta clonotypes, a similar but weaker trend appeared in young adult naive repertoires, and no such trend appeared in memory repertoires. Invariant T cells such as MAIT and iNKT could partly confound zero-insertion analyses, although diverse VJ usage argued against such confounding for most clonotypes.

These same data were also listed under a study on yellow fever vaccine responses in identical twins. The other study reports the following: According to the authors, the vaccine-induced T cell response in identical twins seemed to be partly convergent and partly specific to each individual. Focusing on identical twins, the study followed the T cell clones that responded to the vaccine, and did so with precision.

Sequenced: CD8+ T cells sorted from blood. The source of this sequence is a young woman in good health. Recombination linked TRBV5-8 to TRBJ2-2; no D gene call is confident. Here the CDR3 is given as CASSPGRHSGELFF. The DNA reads TGTGCCAGCAGCCCTGGGCGGCACTCCGGGGAGCTGTTTTTT.